This T cell receptor (beta chain) was captured in a study of beta chain features in type 1 diabetes. The overall study: Cell yields, gender and age were similar in healthy donors and patients. Findings and limits, study-wide: Lower insertion and higher deletion counts appeared at VDJ junctions in type 1 diabetes patients. A potential PCR bias toward shorter templates would be equal in patient and control samples. In every one of the four CD4+ subsets, TCRB CDR3s were moderately but significantly shorter in Type 1 diabetes patients.

There are a few counts of this clone. The antigen remains undetermined. TCRB transcripts that were expressed got sequenced, as all of the isolated RNA had been reverse transcribed. Libraries were prepared by immunoSEQ multiplex PCR; TCRdb keeps only in-frame clonotypes and omits some of them. The top ten hold 0.013% to 0.015% of the sample, which has 300,000 or so clones, 13% seen once. The authors took one heparinised blood draw, averaging roughly 100 mL, from each donor. This CDR3 has 16 amino acids. V was clipped by 4 bases and J by 7 bases; unmatched bases: 15. The TCR sequence derives from a woman younger than 35 with type 1 diabetes. This rearrangement joins TRBV23-1 to TRBJ1-1; 7 positions agree with TRBD1. TRBV23-1 is filed as an ORF, its function uncertain. Sample: naive CD4+ T cells from blood. The DNA for the CDR3 is TGCGCCAGCAGTCCGAACGTAATAAGGGGGCAGGTTGAAGCTTTCTTT. It codes for CASSPNVIRGQVEAFF.